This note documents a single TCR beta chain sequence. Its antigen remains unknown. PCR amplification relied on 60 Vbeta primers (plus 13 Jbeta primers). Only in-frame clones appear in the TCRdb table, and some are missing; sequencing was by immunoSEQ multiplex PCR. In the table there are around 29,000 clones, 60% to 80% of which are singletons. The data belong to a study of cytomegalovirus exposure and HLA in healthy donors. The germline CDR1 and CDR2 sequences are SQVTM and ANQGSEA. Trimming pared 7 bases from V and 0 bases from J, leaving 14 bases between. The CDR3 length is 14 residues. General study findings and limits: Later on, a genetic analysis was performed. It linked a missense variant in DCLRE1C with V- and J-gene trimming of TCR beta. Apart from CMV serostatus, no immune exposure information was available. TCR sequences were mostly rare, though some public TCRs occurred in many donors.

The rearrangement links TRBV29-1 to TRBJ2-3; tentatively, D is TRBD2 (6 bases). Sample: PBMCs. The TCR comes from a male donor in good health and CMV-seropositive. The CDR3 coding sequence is TGCAGCGCCGCCCGACGGGAGAGCACAGATACGCAGTATTTT. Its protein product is CSAARRESTDTQYF.